One and the same sample provided the 20 T cell receptor beta chains below, sequenced in a study of blood T cells in healthy people across ages. Sample-barcoded 5' priming and a J-beta primer mix drove a second PCR of about 7 to 11 cycles. MiXCR was run by TCRdb on the 5' RACE reads, yielding one entry per CDR3 protein. This sample carries around 1.1 million distinct CDR3 sequences, around two fifths of them seen once, and the ten largest clones take around 13%. The sequenced material came from blood. The source of these receptors is a man aged 18 to 35 in good health.

This clonotype was seen many times. The chain joins TRBV29-1 to TRBJ2-1; 9 nucleotides match TRBD1. V was clipped by 8 bases and J by 2 bases; unmatched bases: 4. Germline-derived CDR1 and CDR2 are SQVTM and ANQGSEA. This CDR3 comprises 13 residues. The CDR3 spells CSSRDRAYNEQFF. As DNA, the CDR3 is TGCAGCTCCCGGGACAGGGCCTACAATGAGCAGTTCTTC.

This clonotype showed up just a few times. The V call is TRBV12-3 or TRBV12-4, the J call TRBJ1-2; D is unresolved. Deletions cut 4 bases from V and 8 bases from J, with 17 bases between. The CDR3 covers 14 residues. CDR3 coding DNA: TGTGCCAGCAGTTCCCCCTCGGGTTTGGGCGGCTACACCTTC. It encodes CASSSPSGLGGYTF.

CDR3: CSALIIKGNTEAFF. The CDR3, as DNA: TGCAGTGCGCTAATCATCAAGGGGAACACTGAAGCTTTCTTT. V gene TRBV20-1 combines with J gene TRBJ1-1, with no clear D. Between the trimmed V and J ends, which lost 6 bases and 1 base, there was a span of 15 bases. This CDR3 comprises 14 residues. In germline, CDR1 is DFQATT, CDR2 SNEGSKA (reference sequence).

The chain employs TRBV6-6 and TRBJ1-5; 9 bases align to TRBD1. The germline CDR1 and CDR2 sequences are MNHNY and SVGAGI (reference sequence). There are 16 residues in the CDR3. V shed 2 bases and J 7 bases; nucleotides not matched to a gene: 9. This chain's CDR3 is CASSYVWDREGQPQHF. In nucleotides, the CDR3 is TGTGCCAGCAGTTACGTATGGGACAGGGAAGGCCAGCCCCAGCATTTT.

The chain joins TRBV5-1 to TRBJ2-1, with 7 bases that match TRBD1. Germline CDR1 SGHRS, CDR2 YFSETQ. V was pared by 1 base and J by 7 bases, with 5 bases of the junction left unmatched. This CDR3 has 14 amino acids. CDR3 in DNA: TGCGCCAGCAGCTTGATCCGACAGGGAAATGAGCAGTTCTTC. Its protein product is CASSLIRQGNEQFF.

This chain links TRBV4-3 with TRBJ2-2; D remains ambiguous. Trimming cost V 0 bases and J 6 bases, with 14 bases left between them. Germline assignment: CDR1 LGHNA and CDR2 YSLEER. The CDR3 loop spans 16 amino acids. The chain's CDR3 is CASSQEVEQYAGELFF. The CDR3 nucleotides are TGCGCCAGCAGCCAAGAGGTAGAACAGTACGCCGGGGAGCTGTTTTTT.

Regarding this clonotype: The junction differs from germline at one of its ends, possibly a read error. The rearrangement joins TRBV11-2 to TRBJ1-2; D may be TRBD1 (5 bases). Looked up from germline, CDR1 is SGHAT and CDR2 is FQNNGV. The CDR3 runs to 14 residues. The CDR3 protein is CTSTLNGGDYGYTF. CDR3 DNA: TGTACCAGCACCCTAAACGGGGGGGACTATGGCTACACCTTC.

This clonotype was seen a handful of times. The chain has TRBV4-2 and TRBJ1-5; D might be TRBD1 (5 bases). CDR3 length: 15 residues. From germline, CDR1 is LGHNA and CDR2 YNFKEQ. Trimming took off 3 bases at V and 7 bases at J, with 16 bases between the two ends. The chain's CDR3 is CASSQVRTSSQPQHF. The CDR3 DNA sequence: TGTGCCAGCAGCCAGGTCCGGACATCGTCCCAGCCCCAGCATTTT.

V usage is TRBV6-5 and J usage is TRBJ1-1; 7 bases line up with TRBD1. V shed 5 bases and J 4 bases; nucleotides not matched to a gene: 16. The germline gives CDR1 MNHEY, CDR2 SVGAGI. This CDR3 is built from 17 residues. The CDR3 nucleotides read TGTGCCAGCAGTCTACTCGGGGGGACAGAAGTGGCCACTGAAGCTTTCTTT. Translated, it gives CASSLLGGTEVATEAFF.

The V gene is TRBV28, the J gene TRBJ1-4; TRBD1 matches at 9 bases. The CDR3 spans 17 residues. CDR1 and CDR2 from the germline V gene are MDHEN and SYDVKM. V lost 4 bases and J lost 8; bases outside the gene matches: 14. In DNA, the CDR3 is TGTGCCAGCAGTTCACCGGGACAGGGAATGATGGGGGAAAAACTGTTTTTT. Encoded protein: CASSSPGQGMMGEKLFF.

This clonotype was counted a few times. The chain couples TRBV12-3 or TRBV12-4 to TRBJ1-4, with 10 bases matching TRBD1. The CDR3 has 14 residues. V shed 5 bases, J shed 6 bases, and the junction held 3 bases outside the gene matches. This chain's CDR3 is CASSIGQGDEKLFF. The DNA of the CDR3 is TGTGCCAGCAGTATCGGACAGGGGGATGAAAAACTGTTTTTT.

This clonotype was counted once. This rearrangement joins TRBV6-1 to TRBJ2-1; 12 bases agree with TRBD2. In germline, CDR1 is MNHNS, CDR2 SASEGT. The length of the CDR3 is 15 residues. The V and J ends lost 6 bases and 9 bases, in that order; junction bases with no gene match: 9. CDR3 residues: CASRLLAGGSGEQFF. In DNA form, the CDR3 reads TGTGCCAGCAGACTACTAGCGGGGGGTTCAGGTGAGCAGTTCTTC.

This clonotype has ten or more counts. This chain connects TRBV5-1 to TRBJ2-3; D perhaps matches TRBD2 (6 bases). Germline V gene data show CDR1 as SGHRS and CDR2 as YFSETQ. CDR3 length: 15 residues. V lost 0 bases, J lost 1 base, and 9 bases lay in between. The CDR3 is CASSLGGVGTDTQYF. CDR3 DNA: TGCGCCAGCAGCTTGGGCGGGGTAGGCACAGATACGCAGTATTTT. The whole variable domain, filled in from reference TRBV5-1 and TRBJ2-3, reads KAGVTQTPRYLIKTRGQQVTLSCSPISGHRSVSWYQQTPGQGLQFLFEYFSETQRNKGNFPGRFSGRQFSNSRSEMNVSTLELGDSALYLCASSLGGVGTDTQYFGPGTRLTVL.

The chain uses TRBV14 and TRBJ1-1; D is uncertain. Germline loops: CDR1 SGHDN, CDR2 FVKESK. V was cut by 0 bases and J by 6 bases, with 11 bases left in between. The CDR3 covers 14 residues. CDR3 nucleotide sequence: TGTGCCAGCAGCCAAGAGAGATGGACCCCTGAAGCTTTCTTT. It encodes CASSQERWTPEAFF.

This clonotype was recorded many times. The V call is TRBV15, the J call TRBJ1-2, with TRBD1 identical over 8 bases. This CDR3 is built from 17 residues. Germline CDR1 reads LNHNV; CDR2 reads YYDKDF (reference sequence). After removal of 4 bases from V and 3 bases from J, the junction contained 13 bases not matched to a gene. Here the CDR3 DNA reads TGTGCCACCAGCAAAGGACAGGGAATATTGGTTGACTATGGCTACACCTTC. Translated: CATSKGQGILVDYGYTF.

This clonotype was seen a few times. J is TRBJ1-2 and V is TRBV28; weak D call: TRBD1 (5 bases). The CDR3 totals 14 residues. Trimming cost V 6 bases and J 0 bases, with 11 bases left between them. Germline CDR1 MDHEN, CDR2 SYDVKM. CDR3 sequence reads: CASRRDVANYGYTF. As DNA, the CDR3 is TGTGCCAGCAGGCGGGACGTAGCTAACTATGGCTACACCTTC.

This clonotype was picked up many times. This chain uses TRBV29-1 with TRBJ2-5, with D unresolved. Between the trimmed V and J ends, which lost 3 bases and 5 bases, there was a span of 13 bases. Per germline, CDR1 SQVTM and CDR2 ANQGSEA. This CDR3 comprises 13 residues. The CDR3 sequence: CSVEAETRETQYF. The DNA of the CDR3 is TGCAGCGTTGAGGCAGAGACGCGGGAGACCCAGTACTTC.

The chain employs TRBV5-1 and TRBJ1-1, with D perhaps TRBD1 (6 bases). Per germline, CDR1 SGHRS and CDR2 YFSETQ. Trimming cost V 4 bases and J 0 bases, with 13 bases left between them. The CDR3 is 15 amino acids. Here the CDR3 DNA reads TGCGCCAGCAGCCCAAGGGACACAGTGAACACTGAAGCTTTCTTT. Amino acid sequence: CASSPRDTVNTEAFF. The full variable domain, in which reference TRBV5-1 and TRBJ1-1 provide the parts outside the CDR3, is KAGVTQTPRYLIKTRGQQVTLSCSPISGHRSVSWYQQTPGQGLQFLFEYFSETQRNKGNFPGRFSGRQFSNSRSEMNVSTLELGDSALYLCASSPRDTVNTEAFFGQGTRLTVV.

This clonotype was seen more than once but under ten times. The rearrangement uses TRBV5-1 and TRBJ2-3, with D perhaps matching TRBD2 (6 bases). CDR3 length: 16 amino acids. Germline loops: CDR1 SGHRS, CDR2 YFSETQ. Trimming removed 4 bases at V and 2 bases at J, with 17 bases between. As DNA, the CDR3 is TGCGCCAGCAGCGGGCCTAGCGCGGCCTTCACAGATACGCAGTATTTT. Translated, it gives CASSGPSAAFTDTQYF. The full variable domain, with the rest looked up from reference TRBV5-1 and TRBJ2-3, is KAGVTQTPRYLIKTRGQQVTLSCSPISGHRSVSWYQQTPGQGLQFLFEYFSETQRNKGNFPGRFSGRQFSNSRSEMNVSTLELGDSALYLCASSGPSAAFTDTQYFGPGTRLTVL.

At least ten counts were recorded for this clonotype. The chain couples TRBV20-1 to TRBJ1-2, with 8 positions matching TRBD1. Germline V CDR1 and CDR2: DFQATT, SNEGSKA (reference sequence). V lost 7 bases and J lost 5; bases outside the gene matches: 3. This CDR3 contains 11 residues. CDR3 residues: CSVDRVYGYTF. The CDR3 coding sequence is TGCAGTGTGGACAGGGTGTATGGCTACACCTTC.